The clone carrying this T cell receptor beta chain has just a few counts. Time point indicated: sample taken at primary tumor resection. The donors, around 72 patients with untreated early-stage non-small cell lung cancer, provided the samples. The CDR3 totals 15 residues. The V gene's germline CDR1 is SGHTA and CDR2 FQGNSA. V dropped 1 base and J dropped 5; count of bases not matched to a gene: 6. In TCRdb, the 5' RACE reads were re-called with MiXCR into one record per CDR3 protein. The data hold more than 20,000 distinct CDR3 sequences, with roughly 4.5% observed a single time. The data derive from a study of spatial heterogeneity in lung cancer.

This chain links TRBV7-2 with TRBJ2-7; 9 bases line up with TRBD1. Sequencing used PBMCs, obtained at surgery. The TCR comes from a male donor with early-stage non-small cell lung cancer. In nucleotides, the CDR3 is TGTGCCAGCAGCTTAGTTCCGGGACAGGGAAACGAGCAGTACTTC. It codes for CASSLVPGQGNEQYF.